The 31 T cell receptor beta chains below all came from one sample that was sequenced in a study of blood T cell repertoires in COVID-19. Some clones are missing from TCRdb's copy, which holds only in-frame ones; the method was immunoSEQ multiplex PCR. There are approximately 290,000 clones in the sample; around 90% occur only once, and 1% to 1.3% lies in the top ten. The source material was PBMCs or T cells enriched from blood (not recorded which). These receptor sequences come from a woman aged 30 to 39 who had recovered from COVID-19.

Only one count was recorded for this clone. The rearrangement links TRBV9 to TRBJ1-4; 7 nucleotides align to TRBD1. This CDR3 is 15 amino acids long. V shed 4 bases, J shed 8 bases, and the junction held 11 bases outside the gene matches. Germline loops: CDR1 SGDLS, CDR2 YYNGEE. CDR3 protein: CASSPRGTAGEKLFF. The DNA of the CDR3 is TGTGCCAGCAGCCCAAGGGGGACAGCCGGGGAAAAACTGTTTTTT.

V usage is TRBV28 and J usage is TRBJ1-2; 7 bases fit TRBD1. The CDR3 spans 14 residues. The germline V gene has CDR1 MDHEN and CDR2 SYDVKM. V trimming: 6 bases; J trimming: 2 bases; junction bases outside the gene matches: 6. The CDR3 region has the DNA TGTGCCAGCAGCCAGACAGGGCGAAACTATGGCTACACCTTC. Protein: CASSQTGRNYGYTF.

This clone was seen just once. The rearrangement links TRBV7-6 to TRBJ2-3, with 8 bases that match TRBD1. The germline V gene has CDR1 SGHVS and CDR2 FNYEAQ. The trim removed 4 bases at V and 4 bases at J, leaving 7 bases unmatched. This CDR3 has 15 residues. The CDR3 DNA reads as TGTGCCAGCAGCTCGACAGGGGTTTCAGCAGATACGCAGTATTTT. It is translated as CASSSTGVSADTQYF.

The chain joins TRBV7-9 to TRBJ2-3; 7 nucleotides agree with TRBD2. Per the germline V gene, CDR1 is SEHNR and CDR2 is FQNEAQ (reference sequence). The CDR3 has 16 residues. Trimming at V came to 2 bases and at J to 0 bases, leaving 5 bases not matched to a gene. CDR3 loop: CASSLLSGISTDTQYF. CDR3 sequence (DNA): TGTGCCAGCAGCTTATTGAGCGGGATAAGCACAGATACGCAGTATTTT. The whole variable domain, filled in from reference TRBV7-9 and TRBJ2-3, reads DTGVSQNPRHKITKRGQNVTFRCDPISEHNRLYWYRQTLGQGPEFLTYFQNEAQLEKSRLLSDRFSAERPKGSFSTLEIQRTEQGDSAMYLCASSLLSGISTDTQYFGPGTRLTVL.

Here the CDR3 reads CASSVQGGQETQYF. The CDR3 DNA reads as TGTGCCAGCAGCGTACAAGGGGGCCAAGAGACCCAGTACTTC. The genes are TRBV9 and TRBJ2-5, with D possibly matching TRBD1 (6 bases). CDR3 size: 14 residues. Trimming removed 1 base from V and 1 base from J, with 8 bases in between. Germline V gene lookup returns CDR1 SGDLS and CDR2 YYNGEE.

This rearrangement joins TRBV6-2 or TRBV6-3 to TRBJ2-6; 7 bases line up with TRBD2. V dropped 2 bases and J dropped 0; count of bases not matched to a gene: 7. The CDR3 spans 18 residues. Per the germline V gene, CDR1 is MNHEY and CDR2 is SVGEGT. CDR3 amino acids: CASSYGLAASSGANVLTF. The CDR3 DNA sequence: TGTGCCAGCAGTTACGGTCTAGCGGCTAGCTCTGGGGCCAACGTCCTGACTTTC.

The chain links TRBV5-1 to TRBJ2-3; tentatively, D is TRBD2 (6 bases). Germline assignment: CDR1 SGHRS and CDR2 YFSETQ. This CDR3 is 18 amino acids long. Between the trimmed V and J ends, which lost 1 base and 1 base, there was a span of 19 bases. The CDR3 loop is CASSLRLEDLTGTDTQYF. The CDR3 nucleotides read TGCGCCAGCAGCTTGAGACTAGAGGACCTAACTGGCACAGATACGCAGTATTTT.

The chain employs TRBV12-3 or TRBV12-4 and TRBJ2-1; 8 positions match TRBD2. Trimming removed 5 bases from V and 15 bases from J; junction bases left unmatched: 9. There are 12 residues in the CDR3. The CDR3 spells CASSLTSGLAFF. In DNA form, the CDR3 reads TGTGCCAGCAGTCTAACTAGCGGTCTCGCGTTCTTC.

This clone was observed once. V is TRBV28 and J is TRBJ2-2; D possibly corresponds to TRBD1 (6 bases). The V end was cut by 3 bases, the J end by 6 bases, with 17 bases between. CDR3 length: 16 amino acids. Germline V gene lookup returns CDR1 MDHEN and CDR2 SYDVKM. The DNA of the CDR3 is TGTGCCAGCAGTTTTGGGGGCCGGGGTATCGCCGGGGAGCTGTTTTTT. It translates to CASSFGGRGIAGELFF.

Details on this clone: The identical CDR3 is also encoded by other nucleotide sequences in the sample. The chain links TRBV6-2 or TRBV6-3 to TRBJ1-1; D call uncertain. This CDR3 region has 11 residues. Germline CDR1 and CDR2: MNHEY and SVGEGT. Between the trimmed V and J ends, which lost 3 bases and 4 bases, there was a span of 3 bases. This CDR3 is CASSYSTEAFF. The CDR3 bases are TGTGCCAGCAGTTATAGCACTGAAGCTTTCTTT.

The chain recombines TRBV5-1 with TRBJ2-3; D perhaps matches TRBD2 (5 bases). V was cut by 4 bases and J by 2 bases, with 14 bases left in between. CDR1 is SGHRS, CDR2 YFSETQ, per germline. The CDR3 has 15 residues. CDR3 coding DNA: TGCGCCAGCAGCCTTGTATCTCGGGACACAGATACGCAGTATTTT. Protein: CASSLVSRDTDTQYF.

This chain joins TRBV24-1 and TRBJ1-4; D not resolved. CDR1 and CDR2 from the germline V gene are KGHDR and SFDVKD. This CDR3 has 12 amino acids. Trimming removed 6 bases at V and 7 bases at J, with 8 bases between. Written as DNA, the CDR3 is TGTGCCACCAGTTTTGAGGGTGAAAAACTGTTTTTT. Residues: CATSFEGEKLFF.

The chain joins TRBV7-2 to TRBJ1-1; 7 nucleotides match TRBD1. Unmatched junction bases numbered 10, after V lost 4 bases and J lost 5 bases. The CDR3 has 15 amino acids. The germline CDR1 and CDR2 sequences are SGHTA and FQGNSA. The CDR3 DNA is TGTGCCAGCAGCTCCCAAGGGGGCGCAGGGACTGAAGCTTTCTTT. This translates into CASSSQGGAGTEAFF.

In its sample, this clone was seen a few times. This chain joins TRBV6-5 and TRBJ2-1; unclear D gene. Trimming stripped 6 bases from V and 0 bases from J, with 9 bases between. This CDR3 comprises 14 residues. Germline V gene sequence: CDR1 MNHEY, CDR2 SVGAGI. CDR3 in amino acids: CASSRVGSYNEQFF. The DNA for the CDR3 is TGTGCCAGCAGCCGGGTTGGCTCCTACAATGAGCAGTTCTTC.

V gene TRBV5-1 combines with J gene TRBJ2-3, with a weak D call TRBD2 (6 bases). Germline-derived CDR1 and CDR2 are SGHRS and YFSETQ. This CDR3 region has 15 residues. V lost 0 bases and J 0 bases, leaving 8 bases between the germline ends. The CDR3 is CASSLVGLSTDTQYF. CDR3 coding DNA: TGCGCCAGCAGCTTGGTGGGACTGAGCACAGATACGCAGTATTTT.

The DNA of the CDR3 is TGCAGCGTTGTGGGACTAGCGGGAGGGCTGGAGCAGTTCTTC. Translating it yields CSVVGLAGGLEQFF. The genes are TRBV29-1 and TRBJ2-1; 16 positions match TRBD2. The junction had 4 bases not matched to a gene; V was cut back by 4 bases and J by 10 bases. The V gene's germline CDR1 is SQVTM and CDR2 ANQGSEA. The length of the CDR3 is 14 residues.

As DNA, the CDR3 is TGTGCCAGTAGTATAGGCCAGGCCTCCTACAATGAGCAGTTCTTC. Translated: CASSIGQASYNEQFF. The chain employs TRBV19 and TRBJ2-1; D is unclear. The CDR3 sequence is 15 residues long. V was pared by 1 base and J by 0 bases, with 7 bases between. From germline, CDR1 is LNHDA and CDR2 SQIVND (reference sequence).

This chain joins TRBV28 and TRBJ2-6; 12 bases match TRBD2. The CDR3 is 17 residues long. Unmatched junction bases numbered 7, after V lost 6 bases and J lost 4 bases. Germline lookup yields CDR1 MDHEN and CDR2 SYDVKM. The CDR3 bases are TGTGCCAGCAGCAGCACTAGCGGGAGGCCCGGGGCCAACGTCCTGACTTTC. Protein: CASSSTSGRPGANVLTF.

This chain joins TRBV10-3 and TRBJ2-5, with 8 positions matching TRBD1. The CDR3 is made up of 14 amino acids. Germline lookup yields CDR1 ENHRY and CDR2 SYGVKD. With 6 bases clipped from V and 4 bases from J, the junction kept 7 bases outside the gene matches. The CDR3 DNA follows: TGTGCCATCAGGAACGACAGGGGTGGAGAGACCCAGTACTTC. It codes for CAIRNDRGGETQYF.

The CDR3 loop is CASSIELAGVHNEQFF. The CDR3 nucleotides are TGTGCCAGTAGTATAGAACTAGCGGGAGTACACAATGAGCAGTTCTTC. The V call is TRBV19, the J call TRBJ2-1; TRBD2 agrees at 11 bases. This CDR3 has 16 residues. Per germline, CDR1 LNHDA and CDR2 SQIVND (reference sequence). Trimming removed 0 bases from V and 5 bases from J; junction bases left unmatched: 3.

V gene TRBV3-1 (or the pseudogene TRBV3-2) combines with J gene TRBJ2-5, with TRBD1 identical over 7 bases. The CDR3 spans 12 residues. Trimming at V came to 5 bases and at J to 9 bases, leaving 6 bases not matched to a gene. Germline V gives CDR1 LGHDT, CDR2 YNNKEL (reference sequence). The CDR3 nucleotides are TGTGCCAGCAGCGAGACAGGGAAGGCCCAGTACTTC. Encoded protein: CASSETGKAQYF.

The rearrangement joins TRBV7-2 to TRBJ2-1, with TRBD1 matching 7 bases. Looked up from germline, CDR1 is SGHTA and CDR2 is FQGNSA. The CDR3 spans 17 residues. The trim removed 2 bases at V and 0 bases at J, leaving 7 bases unmatched. The CDR3 sequence is CASSLRTGQSSYNEQFF. The CDR3 region has the DNA TGTGCCAGCAGCTTACGGACAGGTCAGAGCTCCTACAATGAGCAGTTCTTC.

The chain couples TRBV5-1 to TRBJ2-3; 9 bases fit TRBD1. V shed 3 bases, J shed 1 base, and the junction held 6 bases outside the gene matches. The CDR3 runs 16 residues. Germline V gene data show CDR1 as SGHRS and CDR2 as YFSETQ. Here the CDR3 reads CASSSFTGGGTDTQYF. The CDR3 coding sequence is TGCGCCAGCAGCTCCTTTACAGGGGGCGGCACAGATACGCAGTATTTT. Full variable domain (remainder filled in from reference TRBV5-1 and TRBJ2-3): KAGVTQTPRYLIKTRGQQVTLSCSPISGHRSVSWYQQTPGQGLQFLFEYFSETQRNKGNFPGRFSGRQFSNSRSEMNVSTLELGDSALYLCASSSFTGGGTDTQYFGPGTRLTVL.

V is TRBV6-1 and J is TRBJ2-7, with D perhaps TRBD1 (5 bases). V gave up 2 bases and J gave up 6 bases, with 14 bases separating them. Germline V gene lookup returns CDR1 MNHNS and CDR2 SASEGT. The CDR3 runs 14 residues. The CDR3 nucleotides read TGTGCCAGCAGTGAAAGTGGGGCAGGGCGCGAGCAGTACTTC. Amino acid sequence: CASSESGAGREQYF.

The chain employs TRBV7-8 and TRBJ1-5; TRBD1 aligns across 7 bases. Trimming at V came to 5 bases and at J to 7 bases, leaving 17 bases not matched to a gene. The CDR3 contains 17 residues. The V gene's germline CDR1 is SGHVS and CDR2 FQNEAQ. CDR3: CASSASGTEASRQPQHF. The CDR3 region has the DNA TGTGCCAGCAGCGCTTCCGGGACAGAGGCCTCAAGGCAGCCCCAGCATTTT.

This clone came up once. V usage is TRBV19 and J usage is TRBJ2-6; D call uncertain. Trimming cost V 5 bases and J 0 bases, with 11 bases left between them. This CDR3 spans 16 amino acids. Germline CDR1 is LNHDA and CDR2 is SQIVND (reference sequence). CDR3 in DNA: TGTGCCAGTAGTCCGAGACTTCCCTCTGGGGCCAACGTCCTGACTTTC. Residues: CASSPRLPSGANVLTF.

V usage is TRBV7-2 and J usage is TRBJ2-7, with TRBD2 identical over 8 bases. The germline V gene encodes CDR1 SGHTA and CDR2 FQGNSA. The junction had 10 bases not matched to a gene; V was cut back by 4 bases and J by 2 bases. CDR3 size: 16 residues. DNA of the CDR3: TGTGCCAGCAGCTGGGGAGTAGCGGGGTATACCTACGAGCAGTACTTC. Amino acids: CASSWGVAGYTYEQYF.

This chain uses TRBV12-3 or TRBV12-4 with TRBJ1-1; D ambiguous. The CDR3 spans 13 residues. The V end was cut by 6 bases, the J end by 7 bases, with 15 bases between. The CDR3 region is CASSRKTGVEAFF. The CDR3 bases are TGTGCCAGCAGCCGTAAGACCGGGGTTGAAGCTTTCTTT.

The chain carries TRBV2 and TRBJ1-5; perhaps TRBD1 as D (5 bases). CDR1 SNHLY and CDR2 FYNNEI come from the germline V gene. Trimming shortened V by 5 bases and J by 4 bases, and 12 bases separated the two germline ends. The CDR3 contains 14 residues. Here the CDR3 reads CASSLDSNNQPQHF. CDR3 nucleotide sequence: TGTGCCAGCAGTCTCGACAGTAATAATCAGCCCCAGCATTTT.

The chain joins TRBV4-1 to TRBJ1-1, with 9 bases aligning to TRBD1. Germline loops: CDR1 MGHRA, CDR2 YSYEKL. This CDR3 has 16 residues. V lost 4 bases to trimming and J lost 0 bases; unmatched junction nucleotides: 6. DNA of the CDR3: TGCGCCAGCAGCCTAGGGACAGGGAGTATGAACACTGAAGCTTTCTTT. It codes for CASSLGTGSMNTEAFF.

The V and J genes are TRBV6-5 and TRBJ1-4, with 8 bases matching TRBD1. CDR1 is MNHEY, CDR2 SVGAGI, per germline. The CDR3 is 16 amino acids. The ends lost 0 bases at V and 7 bases at J; junction bases unmatched: 7. DNA of the CDR3: TGTGCCAGCAGTTACTCTTCAGGGGGCTTCGGTGAAAAACTGTTTTTT. It codes for CASSYSSGGFGEKLFF.